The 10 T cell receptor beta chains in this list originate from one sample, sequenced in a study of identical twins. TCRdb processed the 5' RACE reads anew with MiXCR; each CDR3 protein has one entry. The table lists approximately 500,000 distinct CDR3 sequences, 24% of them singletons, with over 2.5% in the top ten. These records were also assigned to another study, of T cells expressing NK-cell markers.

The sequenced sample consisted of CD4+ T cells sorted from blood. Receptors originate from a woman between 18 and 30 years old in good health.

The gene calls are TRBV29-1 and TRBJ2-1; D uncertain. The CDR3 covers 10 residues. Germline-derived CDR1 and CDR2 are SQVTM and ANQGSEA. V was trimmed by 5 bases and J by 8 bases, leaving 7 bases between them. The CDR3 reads CSVFSDEQFF. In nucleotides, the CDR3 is TGCAGCGTTTTCAGCGATGAGCAGTTCTTC.

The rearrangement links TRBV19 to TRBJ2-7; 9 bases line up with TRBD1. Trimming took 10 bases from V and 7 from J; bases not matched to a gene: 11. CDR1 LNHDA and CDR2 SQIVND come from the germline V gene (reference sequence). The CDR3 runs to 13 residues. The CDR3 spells CATQQGASGEQYF. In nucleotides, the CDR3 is TGTGCCACACAACAGGGGGCCTCCGGAGAGCAGTACTTC.

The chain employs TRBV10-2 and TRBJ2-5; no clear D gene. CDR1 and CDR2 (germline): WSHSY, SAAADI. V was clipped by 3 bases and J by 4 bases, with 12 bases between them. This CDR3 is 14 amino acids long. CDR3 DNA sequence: TGCGCCAGCAGTGATTTTGGCTACTTAGAGACCCAGTACTTC. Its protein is CASSDFGYLETQYF.

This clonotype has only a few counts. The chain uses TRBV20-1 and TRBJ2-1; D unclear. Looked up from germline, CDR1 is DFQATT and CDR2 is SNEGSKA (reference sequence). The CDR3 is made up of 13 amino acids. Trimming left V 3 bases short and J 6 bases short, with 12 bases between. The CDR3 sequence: CSASGLVANEQFF. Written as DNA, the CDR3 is TGCAGTGCTAGTGGGCTAGTTGCCAATGAGCAGTTCTTC.

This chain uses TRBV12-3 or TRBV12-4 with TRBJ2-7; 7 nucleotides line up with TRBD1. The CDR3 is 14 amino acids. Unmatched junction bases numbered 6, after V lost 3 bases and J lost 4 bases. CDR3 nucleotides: TGTGCCAGCAGTTTTGACAGGGAACAATACGAGCAGTACTTC. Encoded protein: CASSFDREQYEQYF.

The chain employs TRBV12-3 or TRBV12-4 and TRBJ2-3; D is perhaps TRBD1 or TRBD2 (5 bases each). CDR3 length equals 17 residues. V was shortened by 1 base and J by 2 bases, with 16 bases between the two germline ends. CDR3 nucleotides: TGTGCCAGCAGTTTAGATTCTAGTTGGGGGTACACAGATACGCAGTATTTT. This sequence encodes CASSLDSSWGYTDTQYF.

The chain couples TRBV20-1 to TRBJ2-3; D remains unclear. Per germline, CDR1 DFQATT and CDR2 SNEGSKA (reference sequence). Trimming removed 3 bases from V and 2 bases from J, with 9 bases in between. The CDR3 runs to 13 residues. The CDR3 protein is CSASSDLTDTQYF. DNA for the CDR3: TGCAGTGCTAGTAGTGACCTCACAGATACGCAGTATTTT.

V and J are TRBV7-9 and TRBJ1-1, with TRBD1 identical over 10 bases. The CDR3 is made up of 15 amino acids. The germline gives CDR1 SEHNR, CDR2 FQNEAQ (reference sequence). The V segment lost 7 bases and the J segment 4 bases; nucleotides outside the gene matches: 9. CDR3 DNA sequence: TGTGCCAGCAACCGGGACAGGGGAGGTATCACTGAAGCTTTCTTT. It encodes CASNRDRGGITEAFF. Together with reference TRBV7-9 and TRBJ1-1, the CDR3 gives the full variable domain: DTGVSQNPRHKITKRGQNVTFRCDPISEHNRLYWYRQTLGQGPEFLTYFQNEAQLEKSRLLSDRFSAERPKGSFSTLEIQRTEQGDSAMYLCASNRDRGGITEAFFGQGTRLTVV.

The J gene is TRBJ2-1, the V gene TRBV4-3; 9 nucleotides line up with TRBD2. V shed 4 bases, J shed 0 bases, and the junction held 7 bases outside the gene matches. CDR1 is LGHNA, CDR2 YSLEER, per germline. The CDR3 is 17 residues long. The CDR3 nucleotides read TGCGCCAGCAGCCCCTCGGCGACTAGCGGCTCCTACAATGAGCAGTTCTTC. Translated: CASSPSATSGSYNEQFF.

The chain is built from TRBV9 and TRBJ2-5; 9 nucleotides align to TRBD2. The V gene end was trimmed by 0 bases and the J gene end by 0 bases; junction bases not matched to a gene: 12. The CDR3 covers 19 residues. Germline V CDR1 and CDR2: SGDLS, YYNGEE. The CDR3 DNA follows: TGTGCCAGCAGCGTAGCTTGGCCCAGTAGCGGGGGTTACCAAGAGACCCAGTACTTC. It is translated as CASSVAWPSSGGYQETQYF.